This T cell receptor (beta chain) was documented in a study of blood T cells in healthy people across ages. Study-level findings and limits: Across the age range, TCR beta diversity per million T cells fell in a roughly linear way. There was a strong correlation between TCR beta diversity and naive T cell percentage.

For this clonotype: Its target is unknown.

Germline V gene data show CDR1 as MNHNS and CDR2 as SASEGT. Trimming shortened V by 3 bases and J by 9 bases, and 18 bases separated the two germline ends. This CDR3 spans 15 amino acids. Staff drew approximately 9.7 milliliters of peripheral blood from each donor. A second roughly 7 to 11 cycle PCR used barcoded and J-beta primers. A template-switch adaptor that had 12 random nucleotides put a tag on each cDNA molecule. In TCRdb, the 5' RACE reads were re-called with MiXCR into one record per CDR3 protein. The repertoire holds 850,000 to 1,100,000 distinct CDR3 sequences, with 30% to 40% as singletons.

Sequences were obtained from blood. The clonotype was recovered from a young man in good health. V and J are TRBV6-1 and TRBJ1-5; D is possibly TRBD1 (6 bases). CDR3 nucleotide sequence: TGTGCCAGCAGTGAGCCCGGACAGCCCGAGGGGCCCCAGCATTTT. Its translation is CASSEPGQPEGPQHF.